Below are 15 T cell receptor beta chains sequenced from a single sample in a study of blood T cell repertoires in COVID-19. Clones were sequenced by immunoSEQ multiplex PCR, and TCRdb holds only the in-frame ones, with some missing. Here the sample spans about 260,000 clones, almost 90% being singletons. The material sequenced was peripheral blood. The source is a woman aged 25 to 39 with COVID-19, enrolled during active disease.

This chain links TRBV5-1 with TRBJ1-5, with D possibly matching TRBD1 (5 bases). Trimming shortened V by 4 bases and J by 6 bases, and 17 bases separated the two germline ends. CDR3 length: 15 residues. Per germline, CDR1 SGHRS and CDR2 YFSETQ. CDR3 coding DNA: TGCGCCAGCAGCGTAGGGGCAGGTATGGGTCAGCCCCAGCATTTT. Protein sequence: CASSVGAGMGQPQHF.

This clone was found once. The DNA for the CDR3 is TGTGCCAGCAGCCGGGATATAGCGGGAGTAACAGATACGCAGTATTTT. Translated: CASSRDIAGVTDTQYF. J is TRBJ2-3 and V is TRBV7-3; 9 bases align to TRBD2. Germline V gene data show CDR1 as SGHTA and CDR2 as FQGTGA. The CDR3 is made up of 16 amino acids. The junction had 9 bases not matched to a gene; V was cut back by 5 bases and J by 3 bases.

Here the CDR3 reads CASIPDRVYEQYF. Here the CDR3 DNA reads TGTGCCAGCATTCCCGACAGGGTCTACGAGCAGTACTTC. V gene TRBV2 combines with J gene TRBJ2-7, with 7 bases identical to TRBD1. This CDR3 has 13 amino acids. The V gene's germline CDR1 is SNHLY and CDR2 FYNNEI. The V segment lost 7 bases and the J segment 3 bases; nucleotides outside the gene matches: 6. Complete variable domain (other parts from reference TRBV2 and TRBJ2-7): EPEVTQTPSHQVTQMGQEVILRCVPISNHLYFYWYRQILGQKVEFLVSFYNNEISEKSEIFDDQFSVERPDGSNFTLKIRSTKLEDSAMYFCASIPDRVYEQYFGPGTRLTVT.

The chain uses TRBV29-1 and TRBJ1-1; 8 bases are a match to TRBD1. The germline V gene encodes CDR1 SQVTM and CDR2 ANQGSEA. This CDR3 comprises 14 residues. J gave up 2 bases and V 7 bases, and 9 bases lay outside the gene matches. CDR3: CSGTGLKINTEAFF. The CDR3 DNA follows: TGCAGCGGGACAGGGCTAAAAATTAACACTGAAGCTTTCTTT.

Concerning this clone: Distinct nucleotide sequences in the sample also encode this CDR3. The rearrangement joins TRBV24-1 to TRBJ2-7; a weak D match, TRBD1 (5 bases). In germline, CDR1 is KGHDR, CDR2 SFDVKD. This CDR3 region has 15 residues. Trimming pared 3 bases from V and 1 base from J, leaving 12 bases between. This CDR3 is CATSDPHRSSYEQYF. CDR3 nucleotide sequence: TGTGCCACCAGTGATCCACACAGGAGTTCCTACGAGCAGTACTTC.

In nucleotides, the CDR3 is TGTGCCTGGAGTAAGGGCGGGGGCAATCAGCCCCAGCATTTT. Amino acid sequence: CAWSKGGGNQPQHF. This rearrangement joins TRBV30 to TRBJ1-5; D gene unclear. The CDR3 is made up of 14 amino acids. Looked up from germline, CDR1 is GTSNPN and CDR2 is SVGIG (reference sequence). With 2 bases removed from V and 2 bases from J, the gap between germline ends came to 10 bases. Using reference TRBV30 and TRBJ1-5 for the parts outside the CDR3, the full variable domain is SQTIHQWPATLVQPVGSPLSLECTVEGTSNPNLYWYRQAAGRGLQLLFYSVGIGQISSEVPQNLSASRPQDRQFILSSKKLLLSDSGFYLCAWSKGGGNQPQHFGDGTRLSIL.

The V and J genes are TRBV2 and TRBJ2-2; unclear D gene. This CDR3 has 13 amino acids. V lost 4 bases, J lost 5 bases, and 8 bases lay in between. Germline CDR1 is SNHLY and CDR2 is FYNNEI. CDR3 in amino acids: CASSVERTGELFF. In DNA, the CDR3 is TGTGCCAGCAGTGTGGAGAGGACCGGGGAGCTGTTTTTT. Variable domain in full (rest from reference TRBV2 and TRBJ2-2): EPEVTQTPSHQVTQMGQEVILRCVPISNHLYFYWYRQILGQKVEFLVSFYNNEISEKSEIFDDQFSVERPDGSNFTLKIRSTKLEDSAMYFCASSVERTGELFFGEGSRLTVL.

This sequence joins TRBV20-1 and TRBJ2-1, with 8 positions matching TRBD2. The CDR3 has 14 residues. After removal of 3 bases from V and 2 bases from J, the junction contained 3 bases not matched to a gene. Germline-derived CDR1 and CDR2 are DFQATT and SNEGSKA (reference sequence). In nucleotides, the CDR3 is TGCAGTGCTAGTGTTAGCGGGACCTACAATGAGCAGTTCTTC. As protein: CSASVSGTYNEQFF.

The V and J genes are TRBV11-2 and TRBJ1-5, with D perhaps TRBD1 (5 bases). This CDR3 has 13 amino acids. Germline V gives CDR1 SGHAT, CDR2 FQNNGV. The V gene lost 6 bases and the J gene lost 7 bases, with 13 bases spanning the gap. CDR3 in DNA: TGTGCCAGCAGTTCCAGGGTGGACCAGCCCCAGCATTTT. It codes for CASSSRVDQPQHF.

CDR3 nucleotides: TGTGCCAGCAGCCCCGGGACTAGCGGCTACGAGCAGTACTTC. Its protein is CASSPGTSGYEQYF. The genes are TRBV7-8 and TRBJ2-7; TRBD2 matches 11 bases. Looked up from germline, CDR1 is SGHVS and CDR2 is FQNEAQ. The CDR3 consists of 14 residues. J was trimmed by 3 bases and V by 5 bases; bases with no gene match: 3.

The CDR3 DNA is TGTGCCAGCAGCCCCCAGGGAGGGGTGATCGCTGAAGCTTTCTTT. Protein product: CASSPQGGVIAEAFF. J is TRBJ1-1 and V is TRBV7-9, with a weak D call TRBD1 (5 bases). There are 15 residues in the CDR3. Germline V lookup: CDR1 SEHNR, CDR2 FQNEAQ (reference sequence). Deletions cut 5 bases from V and 6 bases from J, with 19 bases between.

A single count supports this clone. V usage is TRBV4-1 and J usage is TRBJ2-7; 10 bases are shared with TRBD2. The CDR3 runs 17 residues. V lost 0 bases to trimming and J lost 6 bases; unmatched junction nucleotides: 11. Germline V gene lookup returns CDR1 MGHRA and CDR2 YSYEKL. The CDR3 protein is CASSQEETSGQRREQYF. The CDR3 DNA is TGCGCCAGCAGCCAAGAGGAGACTAGCGGGCAGAGACGCGAGCAGTACTTC.

The CDR3 reads CASSNTIAERWREQYF. The CDR3 DNA is TGTGCCAGCAGCAACACCATAGCGGAACGGTGGAGAGAGCAGTACTTC. This chain uses TRBV4-2 with TRBJ2-7; a weak D match, TRBD2 (6 bases). This CDR3 is built from 16 residues. V gave up 5 bases and J gave up 7 bases, with 24 bases separating them. Germline values: CDR1 LGHNA, CDR2 YNFKEQ.

The chain employs TRBV7-9 and TRBJ1-2; maybe TRBD1 (5 bases). Deletions cut 5 bases from V and 5 bases from J, with 12 bases between. CDR1 is SEHNR, CDR2 FQNEAQ, per germline (reference sequence). The CDR3 totals 13 residues. For the CDR3, the DNA is TGTGCCAGCAGCCCTGGACACACGTATGGCTACACCTTC. As protein: CASSPGHTYGYTF.

The chain carries TRBV24-1 and TRBJ1-1; 9 bases are a match to TRBD1. V lost 3 bases and J lost 1; bases outside the gene matches: 2. This CDR3 has 15 residues. Germline V lookup: CDR1 KGHDR, CDR2 SFDVKD. The chain's CDR3 is CATSDPGQGNTEAFF. DNA for the CDR3: TGTGCCACCAGTGATCCGGGACAGGGGAACACTGAAGCTTTCTTT.